Presented here are 13 T cell receptor beta chains from one specimen sequenced in a study of T-cell memory formation after mild COVID-19 (dated by TCRdb to about 2021). The library came from 5' RACE. Sequencing took place on an Illumina NovaSeq 6000. In TCRdb, the public reads were trimmed at Q25 with fastp and aligned with MiXCR, with productive beta chains retained. Identical CDR3 proteins give one entry, which carries the most common genes and DNA. The sample includes about 200,000 distinct CDR3 sequences, with more than 15% observed a single time. Together, the top ten hold approximately 2.1% of the sample. The sequenced sample consisted of PBMCs or a T cell subset sorted from them (not recorded which). Receptors were obtained from an adult woman who had mild COVID-19 (a few samples of this study predate the infection). The sample titles of this study are shuffled in the database, so cell type and time point are left out; the donor was told from shared clones.

The rearrangement links TRBV7-9 to TRBJ2-3; D gene unclear. The CDR3 is 12 residues long. V was clipped by 8 bases and J by 6 bases, with 12 bases between them. The germline V gene encodes CDR1 SEHNR and CDR2 FQNEAQ (reference sequence). The CDR3 loop is CASDSTADTQYF. CDR3 DNA: TGTGCCAGCGACTCGACTGCGGATACGCAGTATTTT.

The rearrangement uses TRBV12-3 or TRBV12-4 and TRBJ2-5; D is uncertain. The CDR3 extends over 14 amino acids. V was cut by 6 bases and J by 4 bases, with 15 bases left in between. In nucleotides, the CDR3 is TGTGCCAGCAGCAATGGGCAAGCCCGAGAGACCCAGTACTTC. This gives the protein CASSNGQARETQYF.

The chain uses TRBV20-1 and TRBJ1-2; D not resolved. This CDR3 comprises 12 residues. CDR1 and CDR2 from the germline V gene are DFQATT and SNEGSKA (reference sequence). The DNA of the CDR3 is TGCAGCTTGGGAACAACTAACTATGGCTACACCTTC. It yields the protein CSLGTTNYGYTF.

This chain links TRBV14 with TRBJ2-5, with no clear D. The length of the CDR3 is 14 residues. From germline, CDR1 is SGHDN and CDR2 FVKESK. The germline V and J ends were trimmed by 0 bases and 7 bases, with 12 bases remaining between them. CDR3 sequence: CASSQDRAAATQYF. For the CDR3, the DNA is TGTGCCAGCAGCCAAGATCGTGCCGCGGCGACCCAGTACTTC.

In its sample, this clonotype was seen a few times. The chain carries TRBV5-4 and TRBJ2-2; D is unresolved. CDR1 SGHNT and CDR2 YYREEE come from the germline V gene (reference sequence). The CDR3 covers 13 residues. Trimming stripped 2 bases from V and 7 bases from J, with 9 bases between. CDR3 loop: CASSLYSLGELFF. For the CDR3, the DNA is TGTGCCAGCAGCTTATACAGCCTCGGGGAGCTGTTTTTT.

The rearrangement joins TRBV5-6 to TRBJ2-7; D might be TRBD2 (6 bases). The CDR3 extends over 17 amino acids. Trimming left V 1 base short and J 2 bases short, with 19 bases between. CDR1 is SGHDT, CDR2 YYEEEE, per germline. In nucleotides, the CDR3 is TGTGCCAGCAGCTTGATTGGTGATGGGGGGACCCCCTACGAGCAGTACTTC. It codes for CASSLIGDGGTPYEQYF.

The J gene is TRBJ2-3, the V gene TRBV19; D is possibly TRBD2 (5 bases). This CDR3 has 15 residues. The ends were cut back, 0 bases at V and 9 bases at J, with 16 bases in the middle. Germline V gene data show CDR1 as LNHDA and CDR2 as SQIVND (reference sequence). CDR3 DNA sequence: TGTGCCAGTAGTATAGATCTATCGGCGGAGCGGACGCAGTATTTT. It yields the protein CASSIDLSAERTQYF.

The J gene is TRBJ1-5, the V gene TRBV4-2, with 9 bases identical to TRBD1. CDR3 length: 18 amino acids. V gave up 0 bases and J gave up 8 bases; unmatched junction bases: 14. Germline V gives CDR1 LGHNA, CDR2 YNFKEQ. Here the CDR3 reads CASSQEGPGTGYGEPQHF. The CDR3 region has the DNA TGTGCCAGCAGCCAAGAGGGACCCGGGACAGGGTACGGTGAGCCCCAGCATTTT.

Only one count was recorded for this clonotype. The chain joins TRBV11-2 to TRBJ2-3; tentative D call: TRBD2 (6 bases). CDR3 length: 12 amino acids. The V end lost 6 bases, the J end lost 13 bases, and 17 bases lay between the germline ends. Germline CDR1 and CDR2: SGHAT and FQNNGV. The CDR3 coding sequence is TGTGCCAGCAGGAATTCTGGGGGGATAAAGTATTTT. Its protein is CASRNSGGIKYF. The full variable domain, in which reference TRBV11-2 and TRBJ2-3 provide the parts outside the CDR3, is EAGVAQSPRYKIIEKRQSVAFWCNPISGHATLYWYQQILGQGPKLLIQFQNNGVVDDSQLPKDRFSAERLKGVDSTLKIQPAKLEDSAVYLCASRNSGGIKYFGPGTRLTVL.

This clonotype was seen more than once but under ten times. This rearrangement joins TRBV7-8 to TRBJ2-1; D is possibly TRBD1 or TRBD2 (5 bases each). The length of the CDR3 is 16 residues. Germline lookup yields CDR1 SGHVS and CDR2 FQNEAQ. With 2 bases removed from V and 5 bases from J, the gap between germline ends came to 16 bases. The CDR3 here is CASSLLGAAVNNEQFF. In nucleotides, the CDR3 is TGTGCCAGCAGCTTACTAGGGGCAGCGGTCAACAATGAGCAGTTCTTC.

This sequence joins TRBV7-9 and TRBJ1-2; D unresolved. Trimming pared 7 bases from V and 2 bases from J, leaving 29 bases between. Germline CDR1 SEHNR, CDR2 FQNEAQ (reference sequence). The CDR3 has 19 residues. The CDR3 loop reads CASTKEFDGGWTLNYGYTF. The CDR3 DNA follows: TGTGCCAGCACTAAGGAATTCGACGGAGGGTGGACCCTAAACTATGGCTACACCTTC.

This clonotype has a count of ten or more. The V call is TRBV2, the J call TRBJ2-3; D is undetermined. There are 11 residues in the CDR3. CDR1 and CDR2 (germline): SNHLY, FYNNEI. Between the trimmed V and J ends, which lost 4 bases and 3 bases, there was a span of 2 bases. The CDR3 spells CASSVTDTQYF. The CDR3 DNA follows: TGTGCCAGCAGTGTAACAGATACGCAGTATTTT.

The CDR3 DNA is TGTGCCAGCAGTTCCCGCTTGGGGGGGCGAGAGCAGTACTTC. Residues: CASSSRLGGREQYF. V gene TRBV27 combines with J gene TRBJ2-7, with D possibly matching TRBD2 (7 bases). Looked up from germline, CDR1 is MNHEY and CDR2 is SMNVEV (reference sequence). The CDR3 is 14 residues long. V lost 4 bases and J lost 7, with 17 bases in between.